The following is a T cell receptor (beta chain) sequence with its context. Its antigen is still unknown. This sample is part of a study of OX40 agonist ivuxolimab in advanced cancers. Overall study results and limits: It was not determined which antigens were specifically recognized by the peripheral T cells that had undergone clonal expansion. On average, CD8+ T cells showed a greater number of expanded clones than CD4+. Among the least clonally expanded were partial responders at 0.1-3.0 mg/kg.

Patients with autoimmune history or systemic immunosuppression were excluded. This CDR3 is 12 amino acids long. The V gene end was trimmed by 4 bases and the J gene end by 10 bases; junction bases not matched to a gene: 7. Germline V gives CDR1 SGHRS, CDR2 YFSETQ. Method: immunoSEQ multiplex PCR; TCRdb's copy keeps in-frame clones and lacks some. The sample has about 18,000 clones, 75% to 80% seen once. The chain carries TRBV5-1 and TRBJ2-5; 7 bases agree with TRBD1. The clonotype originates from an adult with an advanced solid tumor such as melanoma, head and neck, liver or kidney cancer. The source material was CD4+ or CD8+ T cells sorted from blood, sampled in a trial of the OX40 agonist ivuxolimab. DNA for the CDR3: TGCGCCAGCAGCCTGAGTCAGGGGGACCAGTACTTC. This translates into CASSLSQGDQYF.